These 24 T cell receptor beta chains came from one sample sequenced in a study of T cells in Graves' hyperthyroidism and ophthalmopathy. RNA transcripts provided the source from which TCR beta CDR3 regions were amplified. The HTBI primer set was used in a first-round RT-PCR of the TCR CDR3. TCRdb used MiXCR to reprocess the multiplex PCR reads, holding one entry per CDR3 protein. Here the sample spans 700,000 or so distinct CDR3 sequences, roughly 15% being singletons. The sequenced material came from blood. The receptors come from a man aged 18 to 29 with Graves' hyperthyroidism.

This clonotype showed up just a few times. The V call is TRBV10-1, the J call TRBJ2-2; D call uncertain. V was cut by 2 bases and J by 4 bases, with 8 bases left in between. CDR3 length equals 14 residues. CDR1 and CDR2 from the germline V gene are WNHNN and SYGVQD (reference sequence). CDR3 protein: CASSEDVSTGELFF. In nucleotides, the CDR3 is TGCGCCAGCAGTGAGGATGTCAGCACCGGGGAGCTGTTTTTT.

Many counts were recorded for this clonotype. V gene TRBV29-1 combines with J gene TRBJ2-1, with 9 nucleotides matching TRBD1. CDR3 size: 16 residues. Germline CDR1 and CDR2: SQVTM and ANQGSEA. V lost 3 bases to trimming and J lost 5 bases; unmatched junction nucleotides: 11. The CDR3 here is CSVDIPGQGRHNEQFF. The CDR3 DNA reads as TGCAGCGTTGATATTCCCGGACAGGGGAGGCACAATGAGCAGTTCTTC.

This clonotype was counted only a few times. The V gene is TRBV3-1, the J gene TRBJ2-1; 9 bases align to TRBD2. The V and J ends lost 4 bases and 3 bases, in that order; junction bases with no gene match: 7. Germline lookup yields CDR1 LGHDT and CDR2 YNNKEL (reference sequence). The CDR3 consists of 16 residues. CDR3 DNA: TGTGCCAGCAGCCTTCGTCCAGCGGGGGGCTACAATGAGCAGTTCTTC. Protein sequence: CASSLRPAGGYNEQFF.

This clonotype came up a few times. CDR3 DNA: TGTGCCAGCAGCTTAGATGTGCTAGCGGGAGGGCGCGAGCAGTACTTC. It codes for CASSLDVLAGGREQYF. This chain connects TRBV7-9 to TRBJ2-7, with 12 bases identical to TRBD2. Germline V lookup: CDR1 SEHNR, CDR2 FQNEAQ (reference sequence). The CDR3 covers 16 residues. V dropped 1 base and J dropped 6; count of bases not matched to a gene: 7.

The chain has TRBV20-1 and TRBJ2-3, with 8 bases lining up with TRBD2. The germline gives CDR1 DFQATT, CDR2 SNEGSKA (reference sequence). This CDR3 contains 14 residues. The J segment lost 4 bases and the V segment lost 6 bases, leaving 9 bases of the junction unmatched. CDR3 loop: CSAASGSGADTQYF. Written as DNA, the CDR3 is TGCAGTGCAGCCAGCGGGAGTGGTGCAGATACGCAGTATTTT.

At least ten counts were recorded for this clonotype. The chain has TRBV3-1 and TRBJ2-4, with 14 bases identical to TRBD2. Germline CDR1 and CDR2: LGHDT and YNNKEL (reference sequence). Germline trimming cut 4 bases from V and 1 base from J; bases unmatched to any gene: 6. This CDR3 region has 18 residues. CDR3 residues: CASSPRLAGGLAKNIQYF. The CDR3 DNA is TGTGCCAGCAGCCCCCGACTAGCGGGAGGGTTGGCCAAAAACATTCAGTACTTC.

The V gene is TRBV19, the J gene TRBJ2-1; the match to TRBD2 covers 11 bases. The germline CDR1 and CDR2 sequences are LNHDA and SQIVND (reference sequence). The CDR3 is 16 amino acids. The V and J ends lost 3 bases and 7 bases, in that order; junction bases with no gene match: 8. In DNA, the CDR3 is TGTGCCAGTAGTATGGTGGAACTAGCGGGAGTAAATGAGCAGTTCTTC. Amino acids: CASSMVELAGVNEQFF.

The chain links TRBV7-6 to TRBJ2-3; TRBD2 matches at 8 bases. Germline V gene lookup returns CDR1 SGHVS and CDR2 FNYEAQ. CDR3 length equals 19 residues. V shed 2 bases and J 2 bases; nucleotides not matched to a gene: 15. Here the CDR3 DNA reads TGTGCCAGCAGCTTATATAGGGGTGTATACGGGAGGGCCACAGATACGCAGTATTTT. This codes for CASSLYRGVYGRATDTQYF.

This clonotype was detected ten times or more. CDR3 in amino acids: CASSGYQEVVNEQFF. The CDR3 DNA follows: TGTGCCAGCAGCGGTTACCAGGAGGTGGTAAATGAGCAGTTCTTC. This chain links TRBV3-1 with TRBJ2-1, with D tentatively TRBD2 (5 bases). Germline V lookup: CDR1 LGHDT, CDR2 YNNKEL (reference sequence). The CDR3 is 15 residues long. Trimming took 5 bases from V and 7 from J, leaving 18 bases between them.

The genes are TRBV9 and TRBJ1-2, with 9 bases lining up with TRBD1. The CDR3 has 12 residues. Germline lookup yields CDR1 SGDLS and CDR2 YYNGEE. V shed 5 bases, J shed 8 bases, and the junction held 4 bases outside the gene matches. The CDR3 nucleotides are TGTGCCAGCAGGGGGACAGGGAACGGCTACACCTTC. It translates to CASRGTGNGYTF.

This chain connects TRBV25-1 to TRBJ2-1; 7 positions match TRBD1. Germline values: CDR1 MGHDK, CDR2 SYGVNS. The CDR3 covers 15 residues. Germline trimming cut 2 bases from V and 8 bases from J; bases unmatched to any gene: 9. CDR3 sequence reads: CASSERGPNRDEQFF. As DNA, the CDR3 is TGTGCCAGCAGTGAAAGGGGGCCCAACAGGGATGAGCAGTTCTTC.

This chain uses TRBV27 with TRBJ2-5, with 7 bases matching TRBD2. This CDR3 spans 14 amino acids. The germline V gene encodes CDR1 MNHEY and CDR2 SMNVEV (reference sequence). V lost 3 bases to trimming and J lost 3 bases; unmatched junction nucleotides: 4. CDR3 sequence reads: CASSFRLAEETQYF. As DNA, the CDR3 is TGTGCCAGCAGTTTTCGGCTAGCGGAAGAGACCCAGTACTTC.

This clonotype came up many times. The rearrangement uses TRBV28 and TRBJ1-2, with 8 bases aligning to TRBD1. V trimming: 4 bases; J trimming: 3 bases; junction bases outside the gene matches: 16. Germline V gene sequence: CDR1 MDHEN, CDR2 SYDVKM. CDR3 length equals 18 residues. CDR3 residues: CASSSADLAGGIDYGYTF. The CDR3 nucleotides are TGTGCCAGCAGTTCTGCCGACCTAGCAGGGGGCATTGACTATGGCTACACCTTC.

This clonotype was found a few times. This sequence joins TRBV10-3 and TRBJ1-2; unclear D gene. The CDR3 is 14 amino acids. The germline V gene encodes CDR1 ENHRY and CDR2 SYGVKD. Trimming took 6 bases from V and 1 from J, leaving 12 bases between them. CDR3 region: CAISTGEINYGYTF. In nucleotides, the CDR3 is TGTGCCATCAGCACCGGGGAAATTAACTATGGCTACACCTTC.

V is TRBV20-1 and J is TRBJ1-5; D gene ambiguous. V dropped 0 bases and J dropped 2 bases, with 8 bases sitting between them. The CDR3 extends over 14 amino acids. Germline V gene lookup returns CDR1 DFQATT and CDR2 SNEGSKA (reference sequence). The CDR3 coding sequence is TGCAGTGCTAGAGATTCCATTGGCAATCAGCCCCAGCATTTT. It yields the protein CSARDSIGNQPQHF.

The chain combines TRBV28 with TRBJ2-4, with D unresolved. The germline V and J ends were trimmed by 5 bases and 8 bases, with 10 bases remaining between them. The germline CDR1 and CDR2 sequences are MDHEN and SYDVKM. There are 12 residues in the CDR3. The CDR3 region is CASSTSVDIQYF. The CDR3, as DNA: TGTGCCAGCAGTACTTCAGTAGACATTCAGTACTTC.

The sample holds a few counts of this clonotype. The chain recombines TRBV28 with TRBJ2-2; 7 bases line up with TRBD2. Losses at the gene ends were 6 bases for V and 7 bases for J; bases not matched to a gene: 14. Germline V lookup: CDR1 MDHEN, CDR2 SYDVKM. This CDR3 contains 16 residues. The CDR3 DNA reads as TGTGCCAGCAGCGCCCCCGGACTAGGCCACGGCGGGGAGCTGTTTTTT. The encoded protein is CASSAPGLGHGGELFF. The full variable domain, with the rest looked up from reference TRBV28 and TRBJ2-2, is DVKVTQSSRYLVKRTGEKVFLECVQDMDHENMFWYRQDPGLGLRLIYFSYDVKMKEKGDIPEGYSVSREKKERFSLILESASTNQTSMYLCASSAPGLGHGGELFFGEGSRLTVL.

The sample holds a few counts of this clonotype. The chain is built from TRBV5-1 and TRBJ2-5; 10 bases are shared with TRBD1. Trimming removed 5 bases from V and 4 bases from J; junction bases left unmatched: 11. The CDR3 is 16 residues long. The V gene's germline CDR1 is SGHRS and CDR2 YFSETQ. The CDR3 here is CASRRSPTGGRETQYF. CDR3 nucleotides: TGCGCCAGCAGGCGAAGCCCGACAGGGGGCAGAGAGACCCAGTACTTC.

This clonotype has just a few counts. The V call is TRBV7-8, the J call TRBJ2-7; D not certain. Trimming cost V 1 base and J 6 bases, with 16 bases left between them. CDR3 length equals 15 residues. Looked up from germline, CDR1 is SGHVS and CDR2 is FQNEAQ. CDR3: CASSLDIRRPGEQYF. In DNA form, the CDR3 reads TGTGCCAGCAGCTTAGATATCCGGCGACCTGGCGAGCAGTACTTC.

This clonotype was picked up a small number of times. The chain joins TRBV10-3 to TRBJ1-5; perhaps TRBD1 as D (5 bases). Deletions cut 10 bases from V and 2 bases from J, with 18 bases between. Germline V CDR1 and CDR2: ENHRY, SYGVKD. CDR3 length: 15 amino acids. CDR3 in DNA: TGTGCCACTCAGGGCCTCATAGATGGCAATCAGCCCCAGCATTTT. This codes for CATQGLIDGNQPQHF.

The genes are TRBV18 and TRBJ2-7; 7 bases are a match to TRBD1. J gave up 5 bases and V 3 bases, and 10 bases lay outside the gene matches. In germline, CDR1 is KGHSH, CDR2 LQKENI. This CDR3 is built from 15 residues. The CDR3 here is CASSPTTGPTHEQYF. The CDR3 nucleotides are TGTGCCAGCTCACCTACGACAGGGCCGACACACGAGCAGTACTTC.

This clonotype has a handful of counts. The CDR3 is CASSPIAGGYTF. CDR3 sequence (DNA): TGTGCCAGCAGCCCCATAGCCGGGGGCTACACCTTC. V and J are TRBV7-2 and TRBJ1-2; no definite D call. V was clipped by 5 bases and J by 8 bases, with 12 bases between them. CDR3 length equals 12 residues. Germline values: CDR1 SGHTA, CDR2 FQGNSA.

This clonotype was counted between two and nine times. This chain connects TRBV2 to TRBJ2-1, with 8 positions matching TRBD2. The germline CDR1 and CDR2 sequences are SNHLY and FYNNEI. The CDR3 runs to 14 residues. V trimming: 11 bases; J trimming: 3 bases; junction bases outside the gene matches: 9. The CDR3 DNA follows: TGTGCCGGCCGAACTAGCGGAAACTACAATGAGCAGTTCTTC. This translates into CAGRTSGNYNEQFF.

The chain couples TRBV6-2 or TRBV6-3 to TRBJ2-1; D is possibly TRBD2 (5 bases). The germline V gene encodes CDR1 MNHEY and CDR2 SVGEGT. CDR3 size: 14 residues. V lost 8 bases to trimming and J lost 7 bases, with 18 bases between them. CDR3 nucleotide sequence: TGTGCCAGCTCCCTGGACTCCTATAGGAATGAGCAGTTCTTC. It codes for CASSLDSYRNEQFF.